The present entry profiles one T cell receptor (beta chain) with its context. Its target is not known. These data originate in a study of OX40 agonist ivuxolimab in advanced cancers. Overall study context: Three patients showed partial responses: one hepatocellular carcinoma and two cutaneous melanoma cases.

Sequencing was performed with immunoSEQ multiplex PCR; in TCRdb, only in-frame clones are kept and a portion is missing. The sample has 34,000 or so clones, about 86% seen once. General study results and limits: Certain nonresponding patients likewise had low normalized T-cell clonal expansion. Relative to CD4+ cells, CD8+ T cells on average had more expanded clones.

This clonotype was obtained from an adult with an advanced solid tumor such as melanoma, head and neck, liver or kidney cancer. Material: CD4+ or CD8+ T cells sorted from blood, obtained in a trial of the OX40 agonist ivuxolimab.

CDR3 amino acids: CASSPAVGTQEQYF. DNA for the CDR3: TGCGCCAGCAGCCCTGCCGTGGGTACGCAAGAGCAGTACTTC. This rearrangement joins TRBV5-1 to TRBJ2-7; D unclear. The CDR3 has 14 amino acids. V lost 4 bases and J 7 bases, leaving 18 bases between the germline ends. Germline loops: CDR1 SGHRS, CDR2 YFSETQ.